This TCR beta chain emerged from a study of radiation and T cells in renal cell carcinoma. Study-level background: Nephrectomy followed 15 Gy stereotactic body radiation by 4 weeks.

Indicated time point: baseline pretreatment blood. As for treatment: 15 Gy SBRT to primary tumor, nephrectomy 4 weeks later. Serial blood draws occurred at baseline and 2 and 4 weeks post-SBRT. The patient's renal cell carcinoma had clear cell pathology. The assay was immunoSEQ multiplex PCR, and TCRdb's table has in-frame clones only and misses some. The sample lists about 130,000 clones; roughly 80% were seen once. Study findings and constraints: In blood, top tumor clones expanded by 2 weeks, shrinking by 4.

A word on this clone: What it binds is not known.

The V and J ends lost 7 bases and 1 base respectively, with 11 bases between them. Germline V lookup: CDR1 SNHLY, CDR2 FYNNEI. The CDR3 contains 14 residues. This rearrangement joins TRBV2 to TRBJ1-3; D might be TRBD1 (5 bases). The sequencing here drew on blood, taken from a patient whose treatment included radiotherapy and nephrectomy. This receptor was taken from a woman aged 55 to 70 with renal cell carcinoma. CDR3 in amino acids: CASNYRTSGNTIYF. The CDR3 nucleotides are TGTGCCAGCAATTACAGGACGTCTGGAAACACCATATATTTT.